The 12 T cell receptor beta chains below were found in one sample sequenced in a study of blood T cell repertoires in COVID-19. TCRdb keeps only in-frame clones here, not all; method: immunoSEQ multiplex PCR. The profile covers some 220,000 clones, with 70% to 90% appearing a single time and about 2.4% taken by the ten largest. Sequencing was performed on peripheral blood. These receptors were taken from a woman in her seventies with COVID-19, enrolled during active disease.

The chain joins TRBV5-6 to TRBJ2-1; 7 nucleotides match TRBD2. This CDR3 has 16 amino acids. Germline CDR1 is SGHDT and CDR2 is YYEEEE. The junction had 13 bases not matched to a gene; V was cut back by 7 bases and J by 3 bases. The CDR3, as DNA: TGTGCCAGCCTAAGCCTAGGGCGGGAGAACTACAATGAGCAGTTCTTC. Protein product: CASLSLGRENYNEQFF.

This clone was seen a single time. The rearrangement links TRBV4-2 to TRBJ2-1; D remains unclear. The ends were cut back, 1 base at V and 3 bases at J, with 4 bases in the middle. The germline gives CDR1 LGHNA, CDR2 YNFKEQ. The CDR3 sequence is 13 residues long. The CDR3 bases are TGTGCCAGCAGCCAAGTCCGCTACAATGAGCAGTTCTTC. Encoded protein: CASSQVRYNEQFF.

This CDR3 reads CAISAPPGQSYGYTF. The CDR3 DNA reads TGTGCCATCAGTGCGCCTCCGGGACAGAGCTATGGCTACACCTTC. V usage is TRBV10-3 and J usage is TRBJ1-2, with TRBD1 matching 7 bases. The length of the CDR3 is 15 residues. Germline loops: CDR1 ENHRY, CDR2 SYGVKD. Trimming at V came to 4 bases and at J to 4 bases, leaving 9 bases not matched to a gene.

The genes are TRBV7-2 and TRBJ1-6, with a tentative D call TRBD1 (5 bases). This CDR3 is 15 amino acids long. Trimming took 3 bases from V and 7 from J, leaving 13 bases between them. Looked up from germline, CDR1 is SGHTA and CDR2 is FQGNSA. The CDR3 region has the DNA TGTGCCAGCAGCTTCGGGGGTAGGGCCAATTCACCCCTCCACTTT. Translating gives CASSFGGRANSPLHF.

This rearrangement joins TRBV3-1 (or the pseudogene TRBV3-2) to TRBJ1-2; weak D call: TRBD1 (6 bases). CDR1 is LGHDT and CDR2 is YNNKEL in the germline V gene (reference sequence). The CDR3 totals 14 residues. The V and J ends lost 4 bases and 4 bases respectively, with 13 bases between them. CDR3 DNA: TGTGCCAGCAGCCCCCAGGGGCTGCGCTATGGCTACACCTTC. Translation gives CASSPQGLRYGYTF.

This sequence joins TRBV19 and TRBJ2-2, with D perhaps matching TRBD2 (5 bases). The CDR3 has 16 residues. The germline V and J ends were trimmed by 3 bases and 0 bases, with 11 bases remaining between them. Germline V gene data show CDR1 as LNHDA and CDR2 as SQIVND (reference sequence). The CDR3 sequence is CASSITGRTNTGELFF. For the CDR3, the DNA is TGTGCCAGTAGTATCACGGGGAGAACGAACACCGGGGAGCTGTTTTTT.

The rearrangement uses TRBV7-3 and TRBJ1-3; TRBD1 might be the D (6 bases). This CDR3 has 13 amino acids. CDR1 is SGHTA, CDR2 FQGTGA, per germline. V lost 7 bases to trimming and J lost 4 bases, with 11 bases between them. CDR3: CASTAGAGNTIYF. In DNA form, the CDR3 reads TGTGCCAGCACGGCAGGGGCAGGAAACACCATATATTTT.

The genes are TRBV14 and TRBJ2-7, with D tentatively TRBD2 (6 bases). The V and J ends lost 3 bases and 5 bases respectively, with 14 bases between them. Germline-derived CDR1 and CDR2 are SGHDN and FVKESK. CDR3 length equals 14 residues. CDR3 DNA sequence: TGTGCCAGCAGCCACTCCGGGACTTACAACGAGCAGTACTTC. Translation: CASSHSGTYNEQYF.

The chain uses TRBV19 and TRBJ2-7; D gene uncertain. Germline assignment: CDR1 LNHDA and CDR2 SQIVND (reference sequence). This CDR3 region has 12 residues. V lost 4 bases, J lost 0 bases, and 4 bases lay in between. The CDR3 nucleotides read TGTGCCAGTAGTACGAGCTCCTACGAGCAGTACTTC. This encodes CASSTSSYEQYF.

This clone was observed once. The rearrangement uses TRBV7-2 and TRBJ2-7; D might be TRBD2 (5 bases). Trimming stripped 8 bases from V and 6 bases from J, with 20 bases between. This CDR3 spans 14 amino acids. CDR1 SGHTA and CDR2 FQGNSA come from the germline V gene. DNA for the CDR3: TGTGCCAGCGGCAACCTCGCTAGCATAGGCGAGCAGTACTTC. It codes for CASGNLASIGEQYF.

The chain couples TRBV3-1 (or the pseudogene TRBV3-2) to TRBJ1-1; no clear D gene. Between the trimmed V and J ends, which lost 0 bases and 3 bases, there was a span of 11 bases. Germline V CDR1 and CDR2: LGHDT, YNNKEL (reference sequence). The CDR3 has 15 residues. The CDR3 region is CASSQDLARDTEAFF. In DNA form, the CDR3 reads TGTGCCAGCAGCCAAGATCTTGCGAGGGACACTGAAGCTTTCTTT.

In this sample, this clone turned up once. CDR3 in DNA: TGTGCCAGCAGTCGACGCGGACTAGTCAACACCGGGGAGCTGTTTTTT. Encoded protein: CASSRRGLVNTGELFF. The rearrangement links TRBV6-6 to TRBJ2-2; 7 nucleotides align to TRBD2. Trimming took 5 bases from V and 2 from J; bases not matched to a gene: 8. The CDR3 totals 16 residues. The germline gives CDR1 MNHNY, CDR2 SVGAGI (reference sequence).